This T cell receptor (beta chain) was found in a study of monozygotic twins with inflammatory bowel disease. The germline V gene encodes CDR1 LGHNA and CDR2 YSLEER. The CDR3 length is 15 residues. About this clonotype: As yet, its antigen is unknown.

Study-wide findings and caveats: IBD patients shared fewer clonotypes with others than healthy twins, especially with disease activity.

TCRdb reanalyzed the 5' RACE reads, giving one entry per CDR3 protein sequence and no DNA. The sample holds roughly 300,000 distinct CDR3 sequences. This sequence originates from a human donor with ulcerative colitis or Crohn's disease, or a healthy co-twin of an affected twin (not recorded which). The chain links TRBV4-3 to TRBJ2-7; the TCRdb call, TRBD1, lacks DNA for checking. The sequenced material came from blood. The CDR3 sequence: CASSQDWGWGYEQYF.